The 9 T cell receptor beta chains below come from one sample, sequenced in a study of blood T cell repertoires in COVID-19. Profiled with immunoSEQ multiplex PCR; TCRdb holds only in-frame clones, not every one. The sample gives over 75,000 clones, about 84% of which show up once; roughly 25% is in the top ten. Material: peripheral blood. Every receptor here comes from a human donor in a cohort sampled during active COVID-19.

J is TRBJ2-2 and V is TRBV9; 7 nucleotides line up with TRBD1. J lost 8 bases, V lost 4 bases, and 14 bases had no gene match. The CDR3 loop spans 16 amino acids. Per the germline V gene, CDR1 is SGDLS and CDR2 is YYNGEE. CDR3 DNA: TGTGCCAGCAGCCCCCAGGTGGACAGGTTCTCAGGGGAGCTGTTTTTT. Protein: CASSPQVDRFSGELFF.

This chain uses TRBV18 with TRBJ2-4; 11 nucleotides align to TRBD1. This CDR3 has 13 residues. Germline CDR1 KGHSH, CDR2 LQKENI. V lost 4 bases, J lost 8 bases, and 1 base stayed unmatched. The DNA for the CDR3 is TGTGCCAGCTCACAGGGACAGGGGGACATTCAGTACTTC. It encodes CASSQGQGDIQYF.

The rearrangement joins TRBV6-6 to TRBJ2-3, with 7 bases identical to TRBD1. The CDR3 contains 15 residues. Germline CDR1 MNHNY, CDR2 SVGAGI (reference sequence). V was clipped by 6 bases and J by 1 base; unmatched bases: 7. CDR3 nucleotides: TGTGCCAGCAGGAGTAGGGGGCAGGGCACAGATACGCAGTATTTT. Its translation: CASRSRGQGTDTQYF.

This clone has a handful of counts. The V call is TRBV4-1, the J call TRBJ2-3; 9 nucleotides match TRBD1. CDR1 and CDR2 (germline): MGHRA, YSYEKL. The CDR3 sequence is 15 residues long. V lost 2 bases to trimming and J lost 6 bases; unmatched junction nucleotides: 6. The CDR3, as DNA: TGCGCCAGCAGCCAACCGGGACAGGGAAGGGATACGCAGTATTTT. Amino acid sequence: CASSQPGQGRDTQYF.

This chain uses TRBV1 with TRBJ2-3; the table's D call, TRBD2, has no DNA check behind it. TRBV1 is noted as a pseudogene. The CDR3 totals 16 residues. This CDR3 reads CTSRNLTSGGTDTQYF. The CDR3 DNA is TGCACCAGCAGGAACTTGACTAGCGGGGGCACAGATACGCAGTATTTT.

The chain couples TRBV28 to TRBJ2-2; the match to TRBD1 covers 10 bases. J was trimmed by 5 bases and V by 2 bases; bases with no gene match: 2. Germline V gene sequence: CDR1 MDHEN, CDR2 SYDVKM. CDR3 length: 15 residues. CDR3 sequence reads: CASSLGTGVTGELFF. DNA for the CDR3: TGTGCCAGCAGTTTAGGGACAGGGGTGACCGGGGAGCTGTTTTTT.

The chain links TRBV7-2 to TRBJ2-5; TRBD2 agrees at 12 bases. V was clipped by 1 base and J by 5 bases; unmatched bases: 2. The CDR3 runs to 15 residues. Per the germline V gene, CDR1 is SGHTA and CDR2 is FQGNSA. This CDR3 is CASSLELAGGETQYF. In DNA, the CDR3 is TGTGCCAGCAGCTTAGAGCTAGCGGGAGGGGAGACCCAGTACTTC. Based on the CDR3 plus reference TRBV7-2 and TRBJ2-5, the full variable domain is GAGVSQSPSNKVTEKGKDVELRCDPISGHTALYWYRQSLGQGLEFLIYFQGNSAPDKSGLPSDRFSAERTGGSVSTLTIQRTQQEDSAVYLCASSLELAGGETQYFGPGTRLLVL.

This sequence joins TRBV6-2 or TRBV6-3 and TRBJ2-5, with 8 bases lining up with TRBD1. The CDR3 is made up of 15 amino acids. The germline gives CDR1 MNHEY, CDR2 SVGEGT. J was trimmed by 4 bases and V by 5 bases; bases with no gene match: 9. CDR3 region: CASSRTGIEGETQYF. The CDR3, as DNA: TGTGCCAGCAGTCGGACAGGGATTGAGGGAGAGACCCAGTACTTC.

The chain joins TRBV21-1 to TRBJ2-5; the table's D call of TRBD2 was not tested on the DNA. TRBV21-1 constitutes a pseudogene. The CDR3 is 15 amino acids. The CDR3 loop is CASSKAGTRGETQYF. The CDR3 DNA reads TGTGCCAGCAGCAAAGCAGGGACTAGAGGGGAGACCCAGTACTTC.